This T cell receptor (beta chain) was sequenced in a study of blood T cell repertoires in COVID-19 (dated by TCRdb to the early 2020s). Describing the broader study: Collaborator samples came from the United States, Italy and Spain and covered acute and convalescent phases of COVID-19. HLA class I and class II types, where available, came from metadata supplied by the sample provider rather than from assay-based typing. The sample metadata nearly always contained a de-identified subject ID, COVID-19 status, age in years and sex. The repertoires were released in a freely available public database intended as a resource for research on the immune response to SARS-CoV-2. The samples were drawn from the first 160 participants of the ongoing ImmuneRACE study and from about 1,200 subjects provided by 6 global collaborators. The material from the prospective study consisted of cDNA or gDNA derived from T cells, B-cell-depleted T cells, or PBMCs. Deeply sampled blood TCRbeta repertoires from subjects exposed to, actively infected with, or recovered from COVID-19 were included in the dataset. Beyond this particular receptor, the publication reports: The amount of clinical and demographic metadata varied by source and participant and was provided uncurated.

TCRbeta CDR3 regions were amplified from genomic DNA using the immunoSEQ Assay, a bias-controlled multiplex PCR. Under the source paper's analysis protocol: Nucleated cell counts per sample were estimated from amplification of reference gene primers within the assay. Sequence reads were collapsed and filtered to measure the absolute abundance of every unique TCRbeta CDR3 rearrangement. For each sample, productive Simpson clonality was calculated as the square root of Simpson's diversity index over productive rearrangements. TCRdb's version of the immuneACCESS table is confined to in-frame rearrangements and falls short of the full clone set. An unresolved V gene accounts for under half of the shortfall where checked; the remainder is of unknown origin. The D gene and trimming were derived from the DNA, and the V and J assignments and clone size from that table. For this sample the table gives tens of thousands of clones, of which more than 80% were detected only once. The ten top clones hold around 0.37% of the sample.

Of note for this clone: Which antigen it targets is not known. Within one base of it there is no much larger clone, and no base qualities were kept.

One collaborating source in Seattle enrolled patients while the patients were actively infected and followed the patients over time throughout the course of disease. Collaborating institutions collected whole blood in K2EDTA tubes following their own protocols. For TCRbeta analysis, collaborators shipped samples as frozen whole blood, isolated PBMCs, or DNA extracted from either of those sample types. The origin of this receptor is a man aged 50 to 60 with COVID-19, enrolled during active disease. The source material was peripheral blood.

Here the CDR3 is given as CSVPTGPSSYNEQFF. Read as DNA, the sequence is TGCAGCGTCCCTACAGGGCCCAGCTCCTACAATGAGCAGTTCTTC. Rearrangement joined TRBV29-1 to TRBJ2-1; TRBD1 could be the D gene, as 6 bases match. Trimming at the junction amounts to 6 bases on V and 0 bases on J, and the germline ends lie 15 bases apart. Inclusive of the bounding cysteine and phenylalanine, the CDR3 is 15 residues long. The CDR3 DNA has 45 bases and is translated from base 1. For CDR1 and CDR2, the germline V gene lists SQVTM and ANQGSEA.